The TCR beta chain under discussion was sequenced for a study of T cell responses to AZD1222 COVID-19 vaccine. General observations from the study: Unmutated variant regions are reportedly the target of nearly half of TCRs that are spike-specific. Repertoire collection took place solely once the T cell response had peaked. The number of AZD1222 recipients seropositive at baseline was only 6 or 7. In a largely white British group with more females than males, clonal diversity was possibly underestimated.

The table came from immunoSEQ multiplex PCR; TCRdb's copy has only in-frame clones and leaves some out. The repertoire holds 150,000 to 200,000 clones, with 75% to 90% as singletons. Trimming took off 1 base at V and 2 bases at J, with 7 bases between the two ends. Looked up from germline, CDR1 is SGHNT and CDR2 is YYREEE (reference sequence). The CDR3 covers 13 residues. A note on this clone: Its antigen is undetermined.

The clonotype comes from an adult in good health. V and J are TRBV5-4 and TRBJ2-7, with D unclear. The material was peripheral blood, obtained on day 0 of MenACWY control vaccination. The CDR3 sequence is CASSLPDAYEQYF. In DNA, the CDR3 is TGTGCCAGCAGCTTGCCCGACGCCTACGAGCAGTACTTC.